Following are 10 T cell receptor beta chains from one sample sequenced in a study of shared clonotypes between healthy human individuals. Naive-designated CD8 cells lacked CD45RO, were positively enriched for CCR7, and omitted terminally differentiated effector memory CD45RA+ cells. Measured with immunoSEQ multiplex PCR; TCRdb has only the in-frame clones, and not every one. Here the sample spans 650,000 to 800,000 clones, 92% being singletons. Sequenced: naive CD8+ T cells sorted from blood. All receptors come from a man aged 30-40 years in good health.

CDR3 in DNA: TGTGCCAGCAGTGCACAGGGGGCAGACTATGGCTACACCTTC. Protein: CASSAQGADYGYTF. The chain has TRBV2 and TRBJ1-2; the match to TRBD1 covers 9 bases. The CDR3 runs to 14 residues. V was pared by 4 bases and J by 3 bases, with 3 bases of the junction left unmatched. Germline V lookup: CDR1 SNHLY, CDR2 FYNNEI. The full variable domain, rest sourced from reference TRBV2 and TRBJ1-2, is EPEVTQTPSHQVTQMGQEVILRCVPISNHLYFYWYRQILGQKVEFLVSFYNNEISEKSEIFDDQFSVERPDGSNFTLKIRSTKLEDSAMYFCASSAQGADYGYTFGSGTRLTVV.

The chain links TRBV5-5 to TRBJ2-7; TRBD2 aligns across 11 bases. Germline V gene sequence: CDR1 SGHKS, CDR2 YYEKEE (reference sequence). With 2 bases clipped from V and 3 bases from J, the junction kept 4 bases outside the gene matches. The CDR3 contains 15 residues. CDR3 bases: TGTGCCAGCAGCTTTATCCTAGCGGGAGGCTACGAGCAGTACTTC. Residues: CASSFILAGGYEQYF.

The chain employs TRBV7-9 and TRBJ2-7; D is ambiguous. The CDR3 is made up of 11 amino acids. V lost 4 bases and J 7 bases, leaving 8 bases between the germline ends. In germline, CDR1 is SEHNR, CDR2 FQNEAQ (reference sequence). CDR3 sequence (DNA): TGTGCCAGCAGCTCTTCCTTGGAGCAGTACTTC. Its protein product is CASSSSLEQYF. The whole variable domain, filled in from reference TRBV7-9 and TRBJ2-7, reads DTGVSQNPRHKITKRGQNVTFRCDPISEHNRLYWYRQTLGQGPEFLTYFQNEAQLEKSRLLSDRFSAERPKGSFSTLEIQRTEQGDSAMYLCASSSSLEQYFGPGTRLTVT.

V gene TRBV7-8 combines with J gene TRBJ2-3; D remains ambiguous. The CDR3 consists of 12 residues. Between the trimmed V and J ends, which lost 5 bases and 8 bases, there was a span of 11 bases. Per the germline V gene, CDR1 is SGHVS and CDR2 is FQNEAQ. CDR3 in amino acids: CASSPRLGTQYF. The CDR3 DNA reads TGTGCCAGCAGCCCCAGGTTAGGTACGCAGTATTTT.

This chain connects TRBV6-1 to TRBJ2-1, with D perhaps TRBD2 (5 bases). CDR1 MNHNS and CDR2 SASEGT come from the germline V gene. The CDR3 has 13 residues. V lost 1 base to trimming and J lost 9 bases, with 10 bases between them. The CDR3 is CASSEGTRFEQFF. The CDR3, as DNA: TGTGCCAGCAGTGAAGGAACTAGATTTGAGCAGTTCTTC.

The V and J genes are TRBV7-8 and TRBJ2-1, with 7 bases fitting TRBD1. J was trimmed by 12 bases and V by 0 bases; bases with no gene match: 8. The germline V gene encodes CDR1 SGHVS and CDR2 FQNEAQ. CDR3 size: 14 residues. In DNA, the CDR3 is TGTGCCAGCAGCTTAGCGACAGGGATAGATGGGCAGTTCTTC. Translation gives CASSLATGIDGQFF.

J is TRBJ2-1 and V is TRBV7-8, with D perhaps matching TRBD1 (6 bases). The CDR3 spans 13 residues. Germline CDR1 is SGHVS and CDR2 is FQNEAQ. The germline V and J ends were trimmed by 5 bases and 8 bases, with 13 bases remaining between them. The chain's CDR3 is CASSLRQAHEQFF. In DNA form, the CDR3 reads TGTGCCAGCAGCCTCCGACAGGCCCATGAGCAGTTCTTC.

The J gene is TRBJ2-1, the V gene TRBV4-1; 8 bases map to TRBD2. The CDR3 has 14 residues. V dropped 4 bases and J dropped 5; count of bases not matched to a gene: 4. Germline lookup yields CDR1 MGHRA and CDR2 YSYEKL. The CDR3 DNA follows: TGCGCCAGCAGCCCCATAGCGGGAAACAATGAGCAGTTCTTC. Amino acid sequence: CASSPIAGNNEQFF.

V and J are TRBV28 and TRBJ2-1; D is uncertain. In germline, CDR1 is MDHEN, CDR2 SYDVKM. This CDR3 comprises 14 residues. V was cut by 6 bases and J by 4 bases, with 13 bases left in between. In nucleotides, the CDR3 is TGTGCCAGCAGGATTCACGGTGATTACAATGAGCAGTTCTTC. Its translation is CASRIHGDYNEQFF.

This clone has just one count. The chain recombines TRBV10-3 with TRBJ2-7, with D unclear. CDR3 length equals 13 residues. V shed 8 bases and J shed 7 bases, with 18 bases lying between them. The germline gives CDR1 ENHRY, CDR2 SYGVKD. As DNA, the CDR3 is TGTGCCATCTCGACGGATGGAGTTGGGGAGCAGTACTTC. Residues: CAISTDGVGEQYF.